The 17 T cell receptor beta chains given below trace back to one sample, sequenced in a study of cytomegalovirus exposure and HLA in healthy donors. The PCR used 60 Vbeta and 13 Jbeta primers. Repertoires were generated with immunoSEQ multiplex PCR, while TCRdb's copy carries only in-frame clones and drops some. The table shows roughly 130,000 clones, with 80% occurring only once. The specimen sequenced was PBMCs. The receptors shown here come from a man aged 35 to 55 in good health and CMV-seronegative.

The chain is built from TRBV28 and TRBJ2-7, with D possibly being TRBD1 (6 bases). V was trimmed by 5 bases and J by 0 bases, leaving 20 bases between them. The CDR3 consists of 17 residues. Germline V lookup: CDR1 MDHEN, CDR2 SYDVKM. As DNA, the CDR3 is TGTGCCAGCAGTCTAAACAAGGGGGTCCGCGGCTCCTACGAGCAGTACTTC. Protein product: CASSLNKGVRGSYEQYF.

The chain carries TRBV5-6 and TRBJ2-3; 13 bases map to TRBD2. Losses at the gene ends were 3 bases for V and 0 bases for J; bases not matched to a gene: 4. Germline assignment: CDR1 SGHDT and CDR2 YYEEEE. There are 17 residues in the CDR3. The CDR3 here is CASSWRTSGGSTDTQYF. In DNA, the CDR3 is TGTGCCAGCAGCTGGCGGACTAGCGGGGGAAGCACAGATACGCAGTATTTT.

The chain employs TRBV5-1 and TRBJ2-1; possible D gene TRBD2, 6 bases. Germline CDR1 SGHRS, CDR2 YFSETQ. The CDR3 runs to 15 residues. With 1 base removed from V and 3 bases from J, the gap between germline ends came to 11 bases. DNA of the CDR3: TGCGCCAGCAGCTTGTCGGGGCGGGACTACAATGAGCAGTTCTTC. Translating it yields CASSLSGRDYNEQFF.

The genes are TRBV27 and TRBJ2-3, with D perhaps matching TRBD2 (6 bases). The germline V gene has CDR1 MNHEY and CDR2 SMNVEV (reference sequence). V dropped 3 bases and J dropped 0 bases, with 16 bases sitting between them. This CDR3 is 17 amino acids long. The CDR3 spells CASSFSGPISSTDTQYF. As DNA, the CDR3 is TGTGCCAGCAGTTTCAGCGGGCCAATCTCTAGCACAGATACGCAGTATTTT.

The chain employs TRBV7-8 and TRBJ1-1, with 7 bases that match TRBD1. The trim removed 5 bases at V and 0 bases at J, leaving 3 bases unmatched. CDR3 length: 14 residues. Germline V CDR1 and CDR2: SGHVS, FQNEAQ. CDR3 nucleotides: TGTGCCAGCAGCCAGACAGGGCTGAACACTGAAGCTTTCTTT. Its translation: CASSQTGLNTEAFF.

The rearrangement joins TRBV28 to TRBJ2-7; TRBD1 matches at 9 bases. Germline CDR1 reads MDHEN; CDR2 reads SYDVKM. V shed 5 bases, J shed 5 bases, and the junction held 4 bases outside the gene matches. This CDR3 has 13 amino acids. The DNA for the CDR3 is TGTGCCAGCAGTGGGACAGGGCTCCACGAGCAGTACTTC. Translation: CASSGTGLHEQYF.

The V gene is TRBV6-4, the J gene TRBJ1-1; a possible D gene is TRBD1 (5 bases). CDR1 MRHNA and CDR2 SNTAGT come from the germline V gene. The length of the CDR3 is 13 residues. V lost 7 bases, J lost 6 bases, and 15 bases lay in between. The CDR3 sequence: CASTMDIGSEAFF. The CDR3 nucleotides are TGTGCCAGCACCATGGACATTGGCTCTGAAGCTTTCTTT.

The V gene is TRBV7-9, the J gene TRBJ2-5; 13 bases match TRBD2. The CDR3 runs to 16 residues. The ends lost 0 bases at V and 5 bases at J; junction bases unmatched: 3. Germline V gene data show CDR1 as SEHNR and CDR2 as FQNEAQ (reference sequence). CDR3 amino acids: CASSLAATSGRETQYF. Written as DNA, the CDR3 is TGTGCCAGCAGCTTAGCAGCGACTAGCGGGAGGGAGACCCAGTACTTC.

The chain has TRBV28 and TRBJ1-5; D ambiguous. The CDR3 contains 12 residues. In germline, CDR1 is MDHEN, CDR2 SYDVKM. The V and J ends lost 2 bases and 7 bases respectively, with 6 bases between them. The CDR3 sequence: CASSLESQPQHF. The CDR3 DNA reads TGTGCCAGCAGTTTAGAAAGCCAGCCCCAGCATTTT.

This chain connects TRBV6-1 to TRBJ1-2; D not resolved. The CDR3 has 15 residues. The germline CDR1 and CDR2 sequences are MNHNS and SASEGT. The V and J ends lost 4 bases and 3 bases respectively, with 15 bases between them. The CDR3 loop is CASSVEEGNYYGYTF. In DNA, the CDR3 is TGTGCCAGCAGTGTAGAGGAGGGTAACTACTATGGCTACACCTTC.

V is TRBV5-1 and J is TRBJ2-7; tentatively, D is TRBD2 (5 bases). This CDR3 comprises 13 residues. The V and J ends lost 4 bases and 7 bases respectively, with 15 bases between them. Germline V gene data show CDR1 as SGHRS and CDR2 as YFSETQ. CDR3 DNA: TGCGCCAGCAGCCCGGACGGACTGGGGGAGCAGTACTTC. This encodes CASSPDGLGEQYF.

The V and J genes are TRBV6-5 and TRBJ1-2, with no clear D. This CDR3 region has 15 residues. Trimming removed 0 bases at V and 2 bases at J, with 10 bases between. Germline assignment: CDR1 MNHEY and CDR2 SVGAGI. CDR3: CASSYSFTVNYGYTF. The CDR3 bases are TGTGCCAGCAGTTACTCGTTTACAGTCAACTATGGCTACACCTTC.

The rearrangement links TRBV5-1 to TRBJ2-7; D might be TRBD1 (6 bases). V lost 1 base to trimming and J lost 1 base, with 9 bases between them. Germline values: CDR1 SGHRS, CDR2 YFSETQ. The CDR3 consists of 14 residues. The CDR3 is CASSLWTESYEQYF. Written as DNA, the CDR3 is TGCGCCAGCAGCTTGTGGACAGAGTCCTACGAGCAGTACTTC.

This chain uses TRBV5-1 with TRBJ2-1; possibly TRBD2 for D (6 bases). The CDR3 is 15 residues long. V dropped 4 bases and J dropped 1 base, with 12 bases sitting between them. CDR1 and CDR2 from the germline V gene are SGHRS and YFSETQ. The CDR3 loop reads CASSPVGGSYNEQFF. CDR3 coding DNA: TGCGCCAGCAGCCCTGTCGGGGGTTCCTACAATGAGCAGTTCTTC.

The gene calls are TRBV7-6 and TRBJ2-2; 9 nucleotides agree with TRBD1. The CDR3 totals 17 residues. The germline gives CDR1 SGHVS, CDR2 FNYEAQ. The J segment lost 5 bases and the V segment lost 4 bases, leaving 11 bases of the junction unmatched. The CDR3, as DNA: TGTGCCAGCAGCTCCTCTGGGGACAGGGTTCTAACCGGGGAGCTGTTTTTT. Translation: CASSSSGDRVLTGELFF.

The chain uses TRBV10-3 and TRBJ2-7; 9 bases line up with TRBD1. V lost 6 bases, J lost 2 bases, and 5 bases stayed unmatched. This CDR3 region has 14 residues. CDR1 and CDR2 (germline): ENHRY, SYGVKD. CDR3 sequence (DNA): TGTGCCATCAGAACAGGGGGCCATACCTACGAGCAGTACTTC. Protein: CAIRTGGHTYEQYF.

For the CDR3, the DNA is TGTGCCAGCAGCTCCGGGACAGCAACTGGGGCCAACGTCCTGACTTTC. Protein sequence: CASSSGTATGANVLTF. The chain joins TRBV7-9 to TRBJ2-6, with TRBD1 matching 7 bases. The CDR3 totals 16 residues. Germline CDR1 and CDR2: SEHNR and FQNEAQ (reference sequence). J lost 2 bases, V lost 4 bases, and 5 bases had no gene match.